This is a list of T cell receptor beta chains from one sample in a study of regulatory T cells in long-lasting Graves disease. TCRdb re-called the multiplex PCR reads with MiXCR, one entry per CDR3 protein. Among some 330,000 distinct CDR3 sequences, about 23% were seen once, and the ten largest hold about 27%. The sequences come from peripheral blood mononuclear cells (PBMCs), collected when the disease was refractory, from a patient treated with antithyroid drugs. These receptors all come from a woman aged 40 to 55 with Graves disease. CDR3s include the opening cysteine and the closing phenylalanine or tryptophan. A D gene is named only where the DNA matches it firmly. For some rows the clone size is stated as once, few or many, or as a class when expanded; others skip it.

d_gene	v_gene	abundance	j_gene	CDR3nt	CDR3aa
-	TRBV19	-	TRBJ1-1	TGTGCCAGTAGTTGGGACGCGGGCACTGAAGCTTTCTTT	CASSWDAGTEAFF
-	TRBV6-5	few	TRBJ1-4	TGTGCCAGCAGTTACGAGGGGCCCTACCCCACCTTTGAAAAACTGTTTTTT	CASSYEGPYPTFEKLFF
-	TRBV6-1	few	TRBJ1-2	TGTGCCAGCAGTGCGGGACCCGACCTCTATGGCTACACCTTC	CASSAGPDLYGYTF
-	TRBV6-1	few	TRBJ2-7	TGTGCCAGCATTCTCGGGACATACTCCTACGAGCAGTACTTC	CASILGTYSYEQYF
-	TRBV7-3	-	TRBJ2-1	TGTGCCAGTGCCGCCCTTAAAGACAATGAGCAGTTCTTC	CASAALKDNEQFF
TRBD2	TRBV5-1	-	TRBJ2-1	TGCGCCAGCAGCCTATCGACTAGCGGGAGCAATGAGCAGTTCTTC	CASSLSTSGSNEQFF
TRBD1	TRBV5-1	many	TRBJ2-2	TGCGCCAGCAGCGCCTGGACAGGACGAACCGGGGAGCTGTTTTTT	CASSAWTGRTGELFF
-	TRBV2	many	TRBJ2-7	TGTGCCAGCAGGAGACAAGCTTGGGAGCAGTACTTC	CASRRQAWEQYF
-	TRBV19	-	TRBJ2-2	TGTGCCAGTAGTATAGATGCGGGAAGGGAGCTGTTTTTT	CASSIDAGRELFF
-	TRBV20-1	few	TRBJ2-7	TGCAGTGTTGAGACGGATCCTTACCCCTACGAGCAGTACTTC	CSVETDPYPYEQYF
TRBD2	TRBV28	many	TRBJ2-5	TGTGCCAGCAGACCCCCTAGCGGGGACTACCAAGAGACCCAGTACTTC	CASRPPSGDYQETQYF
-	TRBV11-2	few	TRBJ1-4	TGTGCCAGCAGCTCAAACCAGGTCTGGGGCAGCGAAAAACTGTTTTTT	CASSSNQVWGSEKLFF
-	TRBV27	many	TRBJ1-5	TGTGCCAGCAGACTTACAGGGTTGGCAGTCAATCAGCCCCAGCATTTT	CASRLTGLAVNQPQHF
TRBD1	TRBV7-8	-	TRBJ2-2	TGTGCCAGCAGCTTACTAGGACAGGTACCCGGGGAGCTGTTTTTT	CASSLLGQVPGELFF
TRBD2	TRBV4-2	-	TRBJ2-2	TGTGCCAGCAATGCGGGAGGGCAAACCGGGGAGCTGTTTTTT	CASNAGGQTGELFF
-	TRBV19	few	TRBJ1-1	TGTGCCAGTAGTATAGCCGGTAGCACAGGGACTGAGAGAGCTTTCTTT	CASSIAGSTGTERAFF